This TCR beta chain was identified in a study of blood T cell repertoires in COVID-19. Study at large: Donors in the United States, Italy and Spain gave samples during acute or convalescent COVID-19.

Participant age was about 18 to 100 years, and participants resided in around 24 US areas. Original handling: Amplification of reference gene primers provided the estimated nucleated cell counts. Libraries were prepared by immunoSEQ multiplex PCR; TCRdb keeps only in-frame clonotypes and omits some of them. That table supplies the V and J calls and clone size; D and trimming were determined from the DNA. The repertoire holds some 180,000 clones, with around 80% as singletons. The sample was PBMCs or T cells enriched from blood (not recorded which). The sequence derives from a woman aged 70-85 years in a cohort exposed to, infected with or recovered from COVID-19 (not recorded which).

The DNA for the CDR3 is TGTGCCAGCAGCGAAATAGCGGGGACTACCCATGAGCAGTTCTTC. It translates to CASSEIAGTTHEQFF. The chain uses TRBV11-2 and TRBJ2-1; TRBD2 matches at 8 bases. The CDR3 totals 15 residues. CDR1 and CDR2 from the germline V gene are SGHAT and FQNNGV. Trimming took 5 bases from V and 8 from J; bases not matched to a gene: 11.